This T cell receptor beta chain was observed in a study of beta chain features in type 1 diabetes. Staining for CD45RO/CCR7/CD25/CD127/CD95/CD27 allowed sorting of CD4+ naive, central memory, regulatory and stem cell-like memory cells. Reverse transcription of all isolated RNA meant that expressed TCRB transcripts were sequenced. Clones were read by immunoSEQ multiplex PCR, and TCRdb kept only the in-frame ones, dropping some. The sample consists of 900,000 or so clones, under 20% of them appearing once. This clone occurred a few times. The receptor comes from a woman between 18 and 29 years old in good health. Sequencing was done on a sample of naive CD4+ T cells from blood.

The CDR3 region is CASSDATDYGYTF. In nucleotides, the CDR3 is TGTGCCAGCAGTGACGCGACAGACTATGGCTACACCTTC. This chain uses TRBV2 with TRBJ1-2; D possibly corresponds to TRBD1 (5 bases). V lost 3 bases and J lost 3, with 8 bases in between. The CDR3 spans 13 residues. CDR1 SNHLY and CDR2 FYNNEI come from the germline V gene.